What follows is one TCR beta chain and its context. Trimming removed 3 bases from V and 3 bases from J, with 9 bases in between. This CDR3 spans 13 amino acids. The germline V gene has CDR1 KGHSH and CDR2 LQKENI. This sample was included in a study of blood T cell repertoires in COVID-19. In the study overall: The United States, Italy and Spain were the sources of the acute and convalescent COVID-19 samples.

Original data processing: Cell counts per sample came from amplifying reference gene primers. Here immunoSEQ multiplex PCR was the method, and the copy in TCRdb shows in-frame clones only, minus some. Clone size and the V and J calls come from that table; the DNA yielded D and trimming. The table lists about 300,000 clones, approximately 92% of them singletons, with more than 6% in the top ten. The chain uses TRBV18 and TRBJ2-7, with D maybe TRBD1 (5 bases). This sequence was found in a woman in her twenties or thirties with COVID-19, enrolled during active disease. Sample: peripheral blood. For the CDR3, the DNA is TGTGCCAGCTCACCGACAGCCGGCTACGAGCAGTACTTC. Translation gives CASSPTAGYEQYF.